Below are 24 T cell receptor beta chains sequenced from a single sample in a study of tumor-infiltrating lymphocytes in primary liver carcinoma. From roughly 0.5 ug total RNA, TCR beta cDNA was generated with a primer in the constant region. What produced the TCR beta libraries was three nested multiplex PCR rounds using slightly modified ARM-PCR. With TRBV1-TRBV30 forward primers and a C-beta reverse primer, the first two PCR rounds were run for 10 cycles each. MiXCR, applied by TCRdb to the multiplex PCR reads, yields one record per CDR3 protein. The data show hundreds of thousands of distinct CDR3 sequences, 58% seen once. RNA was extracted from whole blood without cell sorting, alongside germline DNA. Material: peripheral blood. These receptors were collected from a woman under 40 with primary liver carcinoma and hepatitis B virus infection.

This clonotype was detected a few times. V and J are TRBV4-1 and TRBJ2-7; D might be TRBD2 (5 bases). Trimming removed 2 bases at V and 4 bases at J, with 24 bases between. Germline CDR1 MGHRA, CDR2 YSYEKL. The CDR3 length is 18 residues. The DNA of the CDR3 is TGCGCCAGCAGCCAACAATCCGATCTTGGACTGATAGTTTACGAGCAGTACTTC. It translates to CASSQQSDLGLIVYEQYF.

Remarks on this clonotype: A much more abundant neighbour one base away suggests this may be a read error. The chain recombines TRBV11-2 with TRBJ2-5; 7 bases fit TRBD1. CDR1 is SGHAT and CDR2 is FQNNGV in the germline V gene. The CDR3 totals 14 residues. CDR3 loop: CVSSRTGGGETQYF. CDR3 coding DNA: TGTGTCAGCAGCAGGACAGGTGGGGGAGAGACCCAGTACTTC. The full variable domain, with the rest looked up from reference TRBV11-2 and TRBJ2-5, is EAGVAQSPRYKIIEKRQSVAFWCNPISGHATLYWYQQILGQGPKLLIQFQNNGVVDDSQLPKDRFSAERLKGVDSTLKIQPAKLEDSAVYLCVSSRTGGGETQYFGPGTRLLVL.

This clonotype was seen just once. Compared with germline, one end of the junction differs, possibly owing to a read error. The rearrangement links TRBV11-2 to TRBJ2-5, with TRBD1 identical over 9 bases. Germline assignment: CDR1 SGHAT and CDR2 FQNNGV. This CDR3 is built from 18 residues. CDR3 sequence (DNA): TGTGCCAGCAGCTTAGATCACCCTCGGACAGGGGACCAGTACGAGCAGCACTTC. Translated: CASSLDHPRTGDQYEQHF.

Comments on this clonotype: A much more abundant neighbour one base away suggests this may be a read error. The genes are TRBV4-2 and TRBJ2-3, with unresolved D. Per germline, CDR1 LGHNA and CDR2 YNFKEQ. Trimming removed 2 bases from V and 4 bases from J, with 7 bases in between. The CDR3 spans 13 residues. Here the CDR3 reads CASSQHSPDTQYF. The CDR3 bases are TGTGCCAGCAGCCAACATTCACCAGATACGCAGTATTTT.

A note on this clonotype: The junction departs from germline at one end; a sequencing error may be responsible. The chain employs TRBV11-1 and TRBJ2-1; D is perhaps TRBD1 or TRBD2 (5 bases each). Germline V gene lookup returns CDR1 SGHAT and CDR2 FQDESV (reference sequence). This CDR3 has 15 amino acids. The CDR3 sequence: CARSFGTHPGYGQFF. For the CDR3, the DNA is TGTGCCAGGAGCTTCGGGACCCACCCAGGGTATGGGCAGTTCTTC.

Concerning this clonotype: The junction does not match germline at one end; this may be a read error. This rearrangement joins TRBV11-2 to TRBJ2-7; 9 bases line up with TRBD2. The CDR3 is 15 amino acids. Germline CDR1 reads SGHAT; CDR2 reads FQNNGV. The DNA of the CDR3 is TGTACCAGTAGCTTAGTTATTAGCGGGAGTTACGAGCAGTACTTC. Encoded protein: CTSSLVISGSYEQYF.

This clonotype has only one observation. A much more abundant neighbour one base away suggests this may be a read error. This chain links TRBV6-2 or TRBV6-3 with TRBJ2-1, with 7 positions matching TRBD2. This CDR3 region has 16 residues. Per the germline V gene, CDR1 is MNHEY and CDR2 is SVGEGT. As DNA, the CDR3 is TGTGCCAGCAGTTACTCACCAGCGGGGCTATACAATGAGCAGTCCTTC. Translating gives CASSYSPAGLYNEQSF.

In this sample, this clonotype turned up many times. The chain uses TRBV29-1 and TRBJ2-7; possibly TRBD1 for D (5 bases). The CDR3 is 12 amino acids. Germline CDR1 reads SQVTM; CDR2 reads ANQGSEA. Trimming cost V 5 bases and J 3 bases, with 11 bases left between them. The CDR3 spells CSVQQGRYEQYF. CDR3 nucleotides: TGCAGCGTTCAGCAGGGCCGCTACGAGCAGTACTTC.

Regarding this clonotype: A clone one base away is much larger, so this may be a read error. The V gene is TRBV12-3 or TRBV12-4, the J gene TRBJ2-1, with 8 bases fitting TRBD2. With 5 bases clipped from V and 13 bases from J, the junction kept 10 bases outside the gene matches. This CDR3 has 13 residues. The CDR3, as DNA: TGTGCCAGCAGTCCCTTCTGGCGGGGGGTTCAGTTCTTC. Amino acids: CASSPFWRGVQFF.

This clonotype occurred once. Because the CDR3 is missing its conserved closing phenylalanine or tryptophan, this is likely a read error. The chain combines TRBV11-1 with TRBJ1-1; D not resolved. The CDR3 runs 12 residues. Trimming cost V 0 bases and J 8 bases, with 7 bases left between them. Looked up from germline, CDR1 is SGHAT and CDR2 is FQDESV (reference sequence). CDR3 sequence reads: CASSLAESEAFI. As DNA, the CDR3 is TGTGCCAGCAGCTTAGCCGAGAGCGAAGCTTTCATT.

Points on this clonotype: This sequence may be a read error, since a much larger clone differs from it by one base. The chain has TRBV29-1 and TRBJ2-5; D not resolved. Trimming cost V 4 bases and J 2 bases, with 14 bases left between them. Germline lookup yields CDR1 SQVTM and CDR2 ANQGSEA. CDR3 size: 14 residues. CDR3 region: CSVGLGKAQETQYF. CDR3 coding DNA: TGCAGCGTTGGCCTGGGCAAAGCTCAAGAGACCCAGTACTTC.

The sample holds many counts of this clonotype. V and J are TRBV30 and TRBJ1-1, with 9 nucleotides matching TRBD1. Losses at the gene ends were 0 bases for V and 6 bases for J; bases not matched to a gene: 11. In germline, CDR1 is GTSNPN, CDR2 SVGIG (reference sequence). The CDR3 contains 16 residues. The CDR3 region is CAWSVKGTGLKAEAFF. CDR3 sequence (DNA): TGTGCCTGGAGTGTAAAAGGGACAGGGTTGAAGGCTGAAGCTTTCTTT. Looking up the rest from reference TRBV30 and TRBJ1-1 gives the full variable domain: SQTIHQWPATLVQPVGSPLSLECTVEGTSNPNLYWYRQAAGRGLQLLFYSVGIGQISSEVPQNLSASRPQDRQFILSSKKLLLSDSGFYLCAWSVKGTGLKAEAFFGQGTRLTVV.

In the case of this clonotype: A much bigger clone sits one base away, suggesting this may be a read error. The J gene is TRBJ1-6, the V gene TRBV12-3 or TRBV12-4, with D perhaps matching TRBD1 (6 bases). Deletions cut 7 bases from V and 10 bases from J, with 17 bases between. This CDR3 has 14 residues. The CDR3: CASTLDRIKSPLHF. The CDR3 DNA follows: TGTGCCAGCACCCTTGACAGGATCAAATCACCCCTCCACTTT.

Many counts were recorded for this clonotype. Sequence at one end of the junction differs from germline and may be a read error. The chain carries TRBV11-3 and TRBJ2-5; D remains ambiguous. Germline V gene lookup returns CDR1 SGHNT and CDR2 YENEEA. The CDR3 spans 15 residues. CDR3 sequence (DNA): TGTGCCAGCAGCTTAGATTTAGGCGGATCAGAGGCCCAGTACTTC. As protein: CASSLDLGGSEAQYF.

The chain carries TRBV7-8 and TRBJ2-3, with D possibly TRBD2 on 5 matching bases. The germline V gene has CDR1 SGHVS and CDR2 FQNEAQ. The CDR3 totals 15 residues. Trimming took 11 bases from V and 2 from J, leaving 20 bases between them. The CDR3 region has the DNA TGTGCCTGCACCGTCGGCGGAGGTACCACAGATACGCAGTATTTT. Its protein product is CACTVGGGTTDTQYF.

With respect to this clonotype: The junction and the germline gene differ at one end; a read error may be behind it. The chain employs TRBV11-2 and TRBJ2-1; TRBD2 aligns across 7 bases. Germline lookup yields CDR1 SGHAT and CDR2 FQNNGV. The CDR3 is 16 amino acids. The CDR3 nucleotides are TGTGCCAGCAACCTAGGTTCAGCGGGACGGGGGGATGAGCAGCTCTTC. This sequence encodes CASNLGSAGRGDEQLF. The variable domain in full, completed from reference TRBV11-2 and TRBJ2-1, reads EAGVAQSPRYKIIEKRQSVAFWCNPISGHATLYWYQQILGQGPKLLIQFQNNGVVDDSQLPKDRFSAERLKGVDSTLKIQPAKLEDSAVYLCASNLGSAGRGDEQLFGPGTRLTVL.

About this clonotype: Compared with germline, one end of the junction differs, possibly owing to a read error. The chain carries TRBV11-2 and TRBJ1-1; D perhaps matches TRBD1 (5 bases). CDR3 length equals 13 residues. In germline, CDR1 is SGHAT, CDR2 FQNNGV. The CDR3 is CASSLDRGTETFF. The DNA of the CDR3 is TGTGCCAGTAGCTTAGATCGGGGGACTGAAACTTTCTTT.

A word on this clonotype: Given a much more abundant clone one base away, this may be a read error. The rearrangement links TRBV6-1 to TRBJ2-7; the D is unclear. The length of the CDR3 is 11 residues. Looked up from germline, CDR1 is MNHNS and CDR2 is SASEGT. CDR3 nucleotide sequence: TGTGACAGCAGTGACCTCTACGAGCAGTACTTC. Protein product: CDSSDLYEQYF.

Comment on this clonotype: A much larger clone differs by one base, so this may be a read error. In this CDR3 the conserved last residue, phenylalanine or tryptophan, is missing, so a read error is likely. The chain joins TRBV6-2 or TRBV6-3 to TRBJ2-1; D uncertain. Germline CDR1 reads MNHEY; CDR2 reads SVGEGT. V shed 6 bases and J shed 8 bases, with 8 bases lying between them. CDR3 length equals 11 residues. This chain's CDR3 is CASRWVDEQFL. The CDR3 DNA reads as TGTGCCAGCAGGTGGGTCGATGAGCAGTTCTTA.

The chain couples TRBV6-1 to TRBJ1-5; a weak D match, TRBD1 (6 bases). CDR1 MNHNS and CDR2 SASEGT come from the germline V gene. The CDR3 has 14 amino acids. Trimming stripped 11 bases from V and 3 bases from J, with 17 bases between. CDR3 nucleotide sequence: TGTGCCGACAGGTTCAGGGGAAACAATCAGCCCCAGCATTTT. As protein: CADRFRGNNQPQHF.

The table lists this clonotype with many counts. The chain carries TRBV11-2 and TRBJ2-1, with TRBD1 matching 7 bases. With V trimmed by 6 bases and J by 3 bases, 11 bases remained unmatched. CDR1 and CDR2 from the germline V gene are SGHAT and FQNNGV. The CDR3 runs 16 residues. For the CDR3, the DNA is TGTGCCAGCAGTCTAACCGGGACAGCCTTCTACAATGAGCAGTTCTTC. It specifies CASSLTGTAFYNEQFF.

On this clonotype: Since the CDR3 does not end with the conserved phenylalanine or tryptophan, this likely comes from a read error. The V gene is TRBV11-1, the J gene TRBJ2-1; D gene uncertain. Looked up from germline, CDR1 is SGHAT and CDR2 is FQDESV (reference sequence). This CDR3 is 17 amino acids long. CDR3 residues: CASSLARVRSSYNEQFS. The CDR3 DNA reads TGTGCCAGCAGCTTAGCGCGCGTGAGGAGCTCCTATAATGAGCAGTTCTCC.

This clonotype has just a few counts. V is TRBV7-8 and J is TRBJ1-5, with no clear D. With 0 bases removed from V and 9 bases from J, the gap between germline ends came to 6 bases. The CDR3 totals 12 residues. The germline V gene has CDR1 SGHVS and CDR2 FQNEAQ. CDR3 sequence reads: CASSLAQSPQHF. The CDR3 DNA follows: TGTGCCAGCAGCTTAGCCCAGTCGCCCCAGCATTTT.

The rearrangement links TRBV6-6 to TRBJ2-2; no clear D. V shed 2 bases and J shed 0 bases, with 7 bases lying between them. From germline, CDR1 is MNHNY and CDR2 SVGAGI (reference sequence). This CDR3 region has 15 residues. CDR3 in DNA: TGTGCCAGCAGTTACGGTCCCTCGAACACCGGGGAGCTGTTTTTT. Residues: CASSYGPSNTGELFF.